Below are 17 T cell receptor beta chains sequenced from a single sample in a study of identical twins listed by TCRdb under 2016. Receptors were amplified or captured by 5' RACE. The instrument given in TCRdb is Illumina HiSeq 2000. TCRdb took the public reads, trimmed them with fastp at Q25, ran MiXCR for clone calling and kept in-frame beta chains. Rows are combined by CDR3 protein, so each entry shows the most common genes and DNA. This sample holds around 550,000 distinct CDR3 sequences; nearly 15% were observed only once. Clones ranked in the top ten supply roughly 0.44% of the sample. The sample was also linked to a second study, of yellow fever vaccine responses in identical twins.

The sample taken for sequencing was CD4+ T cells sorted from blood. These TCRs come from a woman aged 18-29 years in good health.

This clonotype was seen only a few times. The chain links TRBV14 to TRBJ1-2; D unresolved. The CDR3 loop spans 15 amino acids. Trimming pared 0 bases from V and 2 bases from J, leaving 10 bases between. Germline V gives CDR1 SGHDN, CDR2 FVKESK. The CDR3 loop reads CASSQDMAVNYGYTF. DNA of the CDR3: TGTGCCAGCAGCCAAGATATGGCGGTAAACTATGGCTACACCTTC.

This clonotype was observed a few times. The rearrangement uses TRBV19 and TRBJ1-5; D is undetermined. The CDR3 runs to 12 residues. Germline loops: CDR1 LNHDA, CDR2 SQIVND (reference sequence). The V end was cut by 3 bases, the J end by 6 bases, with 6 bases between. The CDR3 is CASSMGGQPQHF. The CDR3 DNA reads TGTGCCAGTAGTATGGGAGGTCAGCCCCAGCATTTT. The complete variable domain, with remaining parts taken from reference TRBV19 and TRBJ1-5, reads DGGITQSPKYLFRKEGQNVTLSCEQNLNHDAMYWYRQDPGQGLRLIYYSQIVNDFQKGDIAEGYSVSREKKESFPLTVTSAQKNPTAFYLCASSMGGQPQHFGDGTRLSIL.

This clonotype was detected ten times or more. The chain combines TRBV29-1 with TRBJ2-1; 8 positions agree with TRBD1. Germline loops: CDR1 SQVTM, CDR2 ANQGSEA. V was pared by 7 bases and J by 5 bases, with 10 bases of the junction left unmatched. The CDR3 loop spans 14 amino acids. The CDR3 loop reads CSGDPGTGDNEQFF. CDR3 DNA sequence: TGCAGCGGCGACCCCGGGACAGGAGACAATGAGCAGTTCTTC.

This chain joins TRBV6-1 and TRBJ2-1, with 7 bases aligning to TRBD2. Germline lookup yields CDR1 MNHNS and CDR2 SASEGT. Losses at the gene ends were 8 bases for V and 2 bases for J; bases not matched to a gene: 12. CDR3 length: 16 amino acids. The CDR3 DNA reads as TGTGCCAGCCACCTGGGGGGGATGGGCGCCTACAATGAGCAGTTCTTC. It yields the protein CASHLGGMGAYNEQFF.

In its sample, this clonotype was seen many times. The V gene is TRBV20-1, the J gene TRBJ1-1; a weak D match, TRBD1 (6 bases). Germline V gives CDR1 DFQATT, CDR2 SNEGSKA (reference sequence). The CDR3 spans 17 residues. Trimming removed 3 bases from V and 7 bases from J, with 27 bases in between. CDR3 sequence: CSASSYSSGGLFVEAFF. The CDR3 bases are TGCAGTGCTAGCTCCTATTCTTCTGGGGGGCTCTTTGTTGAAGCTTTCTTT.

V and J are TRBV3-1 and TRBJ2-2, with 7 bases identical to TRBD1. Germline V gene lookup returns CDR1 LGHDT and CDR2 YNNKEL (reference sequence). Germline trimming cut 1 base from V and 4 bases from J; bases unmatched to any gene: 0. The length of the CDR3 is 14 residues. In DNA form, the CDR3 reads TGTGCCAGCAGCCAAGGGACAGGCACCGGGGAGCTGTTTTTT. Its translation: CASSQGTGTGELFF.

This rearrangement joins TRBV10-3 to TRBJ1-6, with D possibly being TRBD1 (5 bases). This CDR3 has 13 residues. Between the trimmed V and J ends, which lost 6 bases and 8 bases, there was a span of 11 bases. Germline lookup yields CDR1 ENHRY and CDR2 SYGVKD. The CDR3 protein is CAIRGTHDSPLHF. As DNA, the CDR3 is TGTGCCATCAGAGGGACTCACGATTCACCCCTCCACTTT.

This chain connects TRBV7-2 to TRBJ2-1; TRBD2 aligns across 8 bases. The CDR3 length is 15 residues. In germline, CDR1 is SGHTA, CDR2 FQGNSA. V trimming: 5 bases; J trimming: 0 bases; junction bases outside the gene matches: 3. CDR3 region: CASSISGTSYNEQFF. The CDR3 DNA is TGTGCCAGCAGCATTAGCGGGACCTCCTACAATGAGCAGTTCTTC.

The sample holds many counts of this clonotype. V usage is TRBV29-1 and J usage is TRBJ2-5, with TRBD1 identical over 10 bases. Germline V gene lookup returns CDR1 SQVTM and CDR2 ANQGSEA. The CDR3 is 15 residues long. With V trimmed by 1 base and J by 9 bases, 11 bases remained unmatched. CDR3 amino acids: CSVEVPGQGFRAQYF. In DNA, the CDR3 is TGCAGCGTTGAAGTACCGGGACAGGGGTTTCGGGCCCAGTACTTC.

In this sample, this clonotype turned up a few times. V and J are TRBV7-8 and TRBJ2-7; a possible D gene is TRBD1 (6 bases). CDR3 length equals 15 residues. Germline V gives CDR1 SGHVS, CDR2 FQNEAQ. Between the trimmed V and J ends, which lost 5 bases and 1 base, there was a span of 15 bases. The CDR3 nucleotides are TGTGCCAGCAGCCCCGGGACACTTACTTCCTACGAGCAGTACTTC. Protein: CASSPGTLTSYEQYF.

V is TRBV7-7 and J is TRBJ1-1; TRBD1 is a possible D gene (6 bases). V lost 1 base and J 1 base, leaving 16 bases between the germline ends. The CDR3 loop spans 17 amino acids. Germline values: CDR1 SSHAT, CDR2 FNYEAQ (reference sequence). The CDR3 DNA reads as TGTGCCAGCAGCTTAGGGGTTTACAGGGAAACGAACACTGAAGCTTTCTTT. Translated: CASSLGVYRETNTEAFF.

The CDR3 is CAISGRQANTGELFF. CDR3 in DNA: TGTGCCATCAGTGGGCGACAGGCGAACACCGGGGAGCTGTTTTTT. The chain employs TRBV10-3 and TRBJ2-2, with D perhaps matching TRBD1 (6 bases). Trimming removed 4 bases at V and 0 bases at J, with 9 bases between. The CDR3 length is 15 residues. The germline CDR1 and CDR2 sequences are ENHRY and SYGVKD.

The chain couples TRBV20-1 to TRBJ2-5; D ambiguous. The length of the CDR3 is 11 residues. CDR1 DFQATT and CDR2 SNEGSKA come from the germline V gene (reference sequence). Trimming took 7 bases from V and 4 from J, leaving 10 bases between them. CDR3 protein: CSVPSRETQYF. As DNA, the CDR3 is TGCAGTGTCCCTTCCCGAGAGACCCAGTACTTC.

The V gene is TRBV20-1, the J gene TRBJ2-1; tentative D call: TRBD1 (6 bases). The germline V gene has CDR1 DFQATT and CDR2 SNEGSKA (reference sequence). CDR3 length equals 11 residues. Trimming pared 6 bases from V and 8 bases from J, leaving 11 bases between. In DNA form, the CDR3 reads TGCAGTGCGCAACAGGGACATGAGCAGTTCTTC. It specifies CSAQQGHEQFF.

The chain employs TRBV7-3 and TRBJ2-3; the match to TRBD2 covers 13 bases. The CDR3 sequence is 17 residues long. V shed 5 bases and J 9 bases; nucleotides not matched to a gene: 14. The germline V gene encodes CDR1 SGHTA and CDR2 FQGTGA. This CDR3 is CASSPPPLAGGPRTQYF. CDR3 coding DNA: TGTGCCAGCAGCCCCCCTCCACTAGCGGGAGGGCCTAGAACGCAGTATTTT. The full variable domain, completed using reference TRBV7-3 and TRBJ2-3, is GAGVSQTPSNKVTEKGKYVELRCDPISGHTALYWYRQSLGQGPEFLIYFQGTGAADDSGLPNDRFFAVRPEGSVSTLKIQRTERGDSAVYLCASSPPPLAGGPRTQYFGPGTRLTVL.

The rearrangement uses TRBV15 and TRBJ2-3; D is perhaps TRBD2 (6 bases). The length of the CDR3 is 17 residues. V lost 0 bases and J lost 1, with 14 bases in between. Germline loops: CDR1 LNHNV, CDR2 YYDKDF (reference sequence). The CDR3 region has the DNA TGTGCCACCAGCAGAGAATACGGGACGGGAGGCACAGATACGCAGTATTTT. Protein: CATSREYGTGGTDTQYF.

The table lists this clonotype with a few counts. This sequence joins TRBV5-1 and TRBJ2-1; 7 nucleotides line up with TRBD1. With V trimmed by 4 bases and J by 4 bases, 11 bases remained unmatched. Germline CDR1 and CDR2: SGHRS and YFSETQ. The CDR3 loop spans 16 amino acids. In DNA, the CDR3 is TGCGCCAGCAGCCAGGACGAGGGGGCCCCTTACAATGAGCAGTTCTTC. Translated, it gives CASSQDEGAPYNEQFF.